One T cell receptor (beta chain) is described in this entry. This clonotype occurred many times. The clone's antigen remains unknown. No per-base quality is available; no much larger clone lies one base away. The data stem from a study of regulatory T cells in long-lasting Graves disease (dated by TCRdb to 2020 to 2022). About the investigation overall: Antithyroid drugs had been taken for less than 3 months by newly diagnosed Graves' disease patients. Persistent Graves' disease patients were compared with newly diagnosed Graves' disease patients by peripheral blood TCR sequencing and RNA sequencing. A total of about 35 samples underwent TCR sequencing, from some 13 patients with persistent Graves' disease and some 20 patients with newly diagnosed Graves' disease. The study was registered as a clinical trial and conducted in China. The full study reports these points: As a limitation, the authors acknowledged that the small sample size may reduce accuracy. Sequencing and analysis were restricted to the TCR beta chain. Persistent patients shared more public clonotypes among themselves (over 2,500) than newly diagnosed patients did (approximately 900). Compared with newly diagnosed patients, patients with persistent Graves' disease had lower TCR Shannon entropy and fewer highly expanded clones, which suggests clonal expansion. Peripheral blood alone was examined, since thyroid tissue, which constituted the primary lesion, could not be accessed. TRBV28, TRBJ1-2 and TRBJ2-5 were preferentially used in persistent disease, while TRBV20-1 and TRBJ2-1 were favored in newly diagnosed disease.

The sample's time point label is to be understood as: newly diagnosed GD, antithyroid drugs for less than 3 months. RNA was extracted from PBMCs in TRIzol for both TCR sequencing and RNA sequencing. The diagnosis of Graves' disease was made according to American Thyroid Association guidelines. Patients for the study were recruited at an endocrinology department in Xi'an, China. From each patient, approximately 10 milliliters of peripheral blood was collected into an EDTA anticoagulant tube. PBMCs were isolated by Ficoll Paque Plus density gradient separation without further T cell sorting. An Agilent 2100 Bioanalyzer and agarose gel were used to check RNA quality, while a NanoDrop 2000 measured RNA concentration. Library construction relied on multiplex PCR. Sequencing relied on an Illumina HiSeq 4000. To build TCR beta libraries, CDR3 regions were amplified by Arm-PCR using iRepertoire HTBI primers. Before sequencing, the PCR products went through gel purification. From the authors' description of their analysis: Gene usage analysis of CDR3 amino acid clonotypes relied on the 55 to 80 TRBV and 14 TRBJ segments identified across samples. COPE and FqMerger were used to merge the filtered high-quality paired reads into contigs. Contigs were aligned with BLAST to IMGT TRBV, TRBD and TRBJ reference genes, and CDR3 was defined per IMGT. Clonotypes above 0.1% frequency were classified as highly expanded clones. Repertoire diversity was measured by Shannon entropy, and V-J evenness by the Gini coefficient. A clonotype found in more than one individual was treated as public. Using fastp trimming at Q25 and MiXCR clonotype assembly, TCRdb reanalyzed the public sequencing data and kept in-frame beta chains. Identical CDR3 proteins give one entry, which carries the most common genes and DNA. The V and J calls come from TCRdb's annotation, not from the publication. The sample table records fewer than 450,000 distinct CDR3 sequences; 15% of these occur just once. The ten largest clones represent 7.8% of the sample.

The CDR3 covers 20 residues, taking in both the cysteine and the phenylalanine. Just the 60-base CDR3 DNA is kept, in frame starting at base 1. At the junction V is shortened by 5 bases and J by 1 base; bases outside the gene matches: 19. According to the germline V gene, CDR1 reads ENHRY and CDR2 reads SYGVKD. The same specimen was also included in a second study, on T cells in Graves' hyperthyroidism and ophthalmopathy. As the second study states: Stable Graves' hyperthyroidism was defined as no progression to ophthalmopathy during 18 months of follow-up. Hyperthyroidism patients were newly diagnosed, had a disease duration of under 2 months, and were aged 18 to 65 years. Patients with uncontrolled infections, other autoimmune diseases, pregnancy or lactation were excluded. Diagnoses were based on clinical symptoms, serum thyroxine and TRAb, thyroid ultrasound and orbital computed tomography. The TCR CDR3 was subjected to a first round of RT-PCR using the HTBI primer set and the Qiagen OneStep RT-PCR kit. Most expanded thyroid clonotypes (frequency above 0.001) were also detected in blood, a finding suggesting that blood repertoires may reflect thyroid immune responses. In cross-validation, a model built on a 13 V-J signature told ophthalmopathy apart from stable hyperthyroidism with approximately 91% sensitivity and approximately 81% specificity, and in testing the same model reached 80%/75%. In validation, the model predicted progression to ophthalmopathy with about 71% sensitivity and about 72% specificity, a median of about 6 months before onset. To identify distinguishing TCR V-J signatures, a discovery cohort of 100 or so patients was used, comprising some 45 with Graves' ophthalmopathy and approximately 58 with stable Graves' hyperthyroidism. Whether ophthalmopathy could be predicted prospectively was tested in an independent validation cohort made up of about 20 hyperthyroidism patients plus 17 patients who later progressed to ophthalmopathy. The 100 or so discovery patients were randomly divided into training and test sets at a 7:3 ratio. In about six Graves' hyperthyroidism patients, the study also compared T-cell repertoires from thyroid tissue with T-cell repertoires from blood. After blood sampling, hyperthyroidism patients were treated with methimazole at a starting dose of 30 mg daily, and ophthalmopathy patients were treated with high-dose intravenous methylprednisolone. Libraries were constructed in a second round of multiplex PCR, after which size selection and purification were performed. The libraries were sequenced on an Illumina HiSeq2000 using paired-end 100 bp reads. SOAPnuke was used to process the raw data, throwing out any read that contained adapters or uncalled bases, had a mean Phred below 15, or lacked an exact constant-primer or identifier match. COPE v1.2.5 was used to merge the high-quality paired reads, and each unique nucleotide sequence was defined as a clonotype. MiTCR v1.1 was used to align the clonotypes against IMGT TRBV, TRBD and TRBJ reference segments. The analysis included only V-J combinations with a frequency above 0.0001, which together covered about 99% of the repertoires. A TCS score was defined as the ratio between F50 (clonal expansion) and ExV (chaos), using BLOSUM62-based TCRdist between CDR3 peptides within each V-J. Welch's t-statistics and random forest reduced roughly 500 V-J features to 13, which were used in a naive Bayes classifier (R e1071). Sample size was not statistically predetermined, and blinding of investigators to group allocation was not performed. The paper reports TCR Vbeta CDR3 sequencing of 140 or so peripheral blood samples: over 40 ophthalmopathy, around 80 hyperthyroidism and about 17 progressor patients.

The chain is assembled from TRBV10-3 and TRBJ2-7, with 11 bases aligning to TRBD2. This receptor was obtained from a woman in her thirties or forties with Graves disease. Donor details come from another sample of the same person, matched by shared clones. The input for sequencing was peripheral blood mononuclear cells (PBMCs), taken at new diagnosis, from a patient treated with antithyroid drugs. The DNA sequence is TGTGCCATCAGTATTAGGGGTACTAGCGGGAGTAAACTCCTTTCCTACGAGCAGTACTTC. Translated, it reads CAISIRGTSGSKLLSYEQYF.